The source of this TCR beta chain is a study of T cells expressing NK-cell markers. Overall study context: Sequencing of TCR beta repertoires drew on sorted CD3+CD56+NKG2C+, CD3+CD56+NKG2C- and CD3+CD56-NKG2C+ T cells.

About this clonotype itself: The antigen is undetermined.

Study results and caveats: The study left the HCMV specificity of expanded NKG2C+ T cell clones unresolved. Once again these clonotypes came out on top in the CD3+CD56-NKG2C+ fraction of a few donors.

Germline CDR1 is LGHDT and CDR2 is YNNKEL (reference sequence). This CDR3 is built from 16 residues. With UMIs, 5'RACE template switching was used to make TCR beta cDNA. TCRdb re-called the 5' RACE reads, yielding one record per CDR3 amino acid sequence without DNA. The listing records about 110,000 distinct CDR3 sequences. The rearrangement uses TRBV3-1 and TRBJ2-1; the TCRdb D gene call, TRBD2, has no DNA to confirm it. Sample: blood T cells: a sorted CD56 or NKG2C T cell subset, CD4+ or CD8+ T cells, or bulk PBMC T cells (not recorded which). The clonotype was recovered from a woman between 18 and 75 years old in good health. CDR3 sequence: CASSHEGLAGENEQFF.